The entry that follows covers one TCR beta chain sequence. A junction end diverges from the germline sequence, so it may reflect a read error. These data come from a study of identical twins. The CDR3 consists of 14 residues. The germline V gene encodes CDR1 SGHRS and CDR2 YFSETQ. One entry per CDR3 protein, called by TCRdb with MiXCR from the 5' RACE reads. The data hold roughly 250,000 distinct CDR3 sequences, with 11% to 15% observed a single time. The clonotype originates from a young woman in good health. The sample was memory (CD45RO+) T cells sorted from blood. The chain employs TRBV5-1 and TRBJ2-7; weak D call: TRBD1 (6 bases). The CDR3 sequence: CASRLGRRTDEQHF. In DNA, the CDR3 is TGCGCCAGCAGACTTGGTCGTCGGACAGACGAGCAGCACTTC.